The sequence of this T cell receptor beta chain was determined in a study of human T cells and chemical hapten exposure. Study as a whole: Patch tests applied 0.01% DPC to the upper back and were scored after 6 days.

This clonotype was seen more than once but under ten times. Its antigen is unidentified. The sample's time point: patch test 1, 2 weeks after DPC sensitization. Treatment: therapeutic diphenylcyclopropenone sensitization with weekly scalp DPC. Unfractionated whole blood was the source of the extracted total RNA. Findings of the study overall: There were significantly more large CDR3 similarity clusters among expanded TCRs than among controls. TCRs whose frequency exceeded 1 in 1000 remained the same following DPC sensitization.

TCRdb re-called the RACE reads with MiXCR, one entry per CDR3 protein. The table records 65,000 to 95,000 distinct CDR3 sequences, 12% of them present only once. V was shortened by 0 bases and J by 5 bases, with 14 bases between the two germline ends. Germline assignment: CDR1 SGDLS and CDR2 YYNGEE. CDR3 length: 16 amino acids. The rearrangement joins TRBV9 to TRBJ2-2; D is undetermined. The sequenced sample was whole blood, obtained in connection with sensitization to the hapten diphenylcyclopropenone (DPC). The origin of this receptor is a woman aged 55-75 years with alopecia areata. Some clones in this sample may be carry-over from other donors' samples. CDR3 nucleotides: TGTGCCAGCAGCGTAGCTGGCACCCAAGGGACCGGGGAGCTGTTTTTT. Its translation is CASSVAGTQGTGELFF.